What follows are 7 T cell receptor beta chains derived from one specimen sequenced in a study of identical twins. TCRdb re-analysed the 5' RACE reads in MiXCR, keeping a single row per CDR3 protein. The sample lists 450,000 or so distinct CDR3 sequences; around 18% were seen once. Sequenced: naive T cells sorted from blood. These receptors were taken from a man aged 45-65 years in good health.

CDR3 protein: CASRKRDVCSGNTIYF. Here the CDR3 DNA reads TGTGCCAGCAGGAAAAGGGACGTTTGCTCTGGAAACACCATATATTTT. The chain joins TRBV21-1 to TRBJ1-3. TRBV21-1 represents a pseudogene. CDR3 length: 16 residues.

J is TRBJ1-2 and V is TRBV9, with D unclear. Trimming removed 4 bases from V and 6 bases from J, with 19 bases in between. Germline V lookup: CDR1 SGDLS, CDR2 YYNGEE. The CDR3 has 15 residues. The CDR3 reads CASSLRFGPPHGYTF. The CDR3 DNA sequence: TGTGCCAGCAGCCTACGATTCGGGCCTCCGCATGGCTACACCTTC.

The DNA for the CDR3 is TGTGCCAGCAGAGAAAGACAGGGCTCCTACGAGCAGTACTTC. It specifies CASRERQGSYEQYF. This chain links TRBV12-3 or TRBV12-4 with TRBJ2-7; the match to TRBD1 covers 7 bases. The CDR3 sequence is 14 residues long. After removal of 6 bases from V and 0 bases from J, the junction contained 5 bases not matched to a gene.

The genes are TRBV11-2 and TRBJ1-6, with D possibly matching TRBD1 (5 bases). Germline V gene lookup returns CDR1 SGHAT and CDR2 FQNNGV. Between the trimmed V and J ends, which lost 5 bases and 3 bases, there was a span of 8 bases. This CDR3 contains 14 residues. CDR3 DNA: TGTGCCAGCAGCGCAACAGGCTATAATTCACCCCTCCACTTT. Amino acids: CASSATGYNSPLHF.

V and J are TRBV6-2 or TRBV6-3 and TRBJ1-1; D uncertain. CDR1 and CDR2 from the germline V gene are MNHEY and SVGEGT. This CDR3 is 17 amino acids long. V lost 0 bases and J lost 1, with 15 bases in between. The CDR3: CASSYSSYLVRNTEAFF. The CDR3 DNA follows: TGTGCCAGCAGTTACTCGTCTTATCTGGTCCGGAACACTGAAGCTTTCTTT.

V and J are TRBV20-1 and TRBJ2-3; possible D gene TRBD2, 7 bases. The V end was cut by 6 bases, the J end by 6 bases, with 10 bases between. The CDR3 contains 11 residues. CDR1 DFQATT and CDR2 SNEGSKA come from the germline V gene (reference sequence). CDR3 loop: CSAGGPDTQYF. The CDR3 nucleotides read TGCAGTGCCGGGGGGCCCGATACGCAGTATTTT.

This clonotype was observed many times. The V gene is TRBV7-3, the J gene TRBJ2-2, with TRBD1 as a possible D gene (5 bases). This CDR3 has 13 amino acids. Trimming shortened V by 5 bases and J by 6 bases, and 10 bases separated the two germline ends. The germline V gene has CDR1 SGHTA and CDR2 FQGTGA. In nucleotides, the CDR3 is TGTGCCAGCAGCCTCTCAGGGCCCGGGGAGCTGTTTTTT. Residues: CASSLSGPGELFF.